This T cell receptor beta chain is from a study of post-analysis software for immune sequencing data. This CDR3 is built from 13 residues. Germline V CDR1 and CDR2: WNHNN, SYGVQD (reference sequence). V lost 9 bases and J 3 bases, leaving 14 bases between the germline ends. TCR beta cDNA libraries included unique molecular identifiers. Using its own MiXCR run on the PCR reads, TCRdb lists one record per CDR3 protein. The sample consists of around 200,000 distinct CDR3 sequences, roughly 28% of them appearing once. About this clonotype itself: Its matching antigen is unknown.

Findings of the study overall: Significantly lower normalized Chao1 diversity was seen in multiple sclerosis patients than in controls. Elevated frequency relative to controls characterized roughly 5 TRBV segments in patients, TRBV5-6, TRBV5-1 and TRBV20-1 among them.

Sequences were obtained from blood. This sequence was found in a girl under 18 with multiple sclerosis. This chain links TRBV10-1 with TRBJ1-1; D might be TRBD1 (6 bases). The CDR3 protein is CARRGELYTEAFF. The CDR3 region has the DNA TGCGCCAGGAGGGGGGAACTCTACACTGAAGCTTTCTTT.